This section outlines one TCR beta chain sequence together with its context. Its antigen is undetermined. With V trimmed by 0 bases and J by 2 bases, 13 bases remained unmatched. Germline lookup yields CDR1 MGHRA and CDR2 YSYEKL. CDR3 length: 18 residues. The data stem from a study of memory CD4+ T cells and cytomegalovirus serostatus. Findings and limits, study-wide: A US-trained random forest predicted CMV serostatus with median AUC about 0.92.

Single viable CD3+CD4+CD8-CD45RO+ cells were sorted as the memory CD4+ T cells. Measured with immunoSEQ multiplex PCR; TCRdb has only the in-frame clones, and not every one. There are about 53,000 clones in the sample; about 81% occur only once, and approximately 1% lies in the top ten. Sequenced material: memory CD4+ T cells from blood. V and J are TRBV4-1 and TRBJ2-7, with TRBD2 matching 7 bases. This receptor was identified in an adult in good health and CMV-seronegative. The CDR3 region is CASSQDLRGGGIAYEQYF. CDR3 bases: TGCGCCAGCAGCCAAGATCTTAGGGGCGGGGGAATAGCCTACGAGCAGTACTTC.